This T cell receptor beta chain was obtained from a study of OX40 agonist ivuxolimab in advanced cancers. Study in general: Ivuxolimab doses were 0.01, 0.1, 0.3, 1.5, 3 or 10 mg/kg every 2 weeks. Of mixed ages from about 23 to 90 and averaging 60 years, the group was almost 85% male.

Using immunoSEQ multiplex PCR, the repertoire was profiled, and TCRdb retains in-frame clones only, with some absent. Among approximately 30,000 clones listed, approximately 80% were seen once. A word on this clone: The antigen remains undetermined.

Germline assignment: CDR1 SGHVS and CDR2 FNYEAQ. The CDR3 totals 12 residues. V lost 4 bases, J lost 8 bases, and 4 bases stayed unmatched. General study points: Relative to CD4+ cells, CD8+ T cells on average had more expanded clones. CD4+ and CD8+ T cells in blood underwent clonal expansion by week 6 at 0.1 to 3.0 mg/kg.

The chain joins TRBV7-6 to TRBJ2-7; TRBD1 agrees at 8 bases. The sequencing used CD4+ or CD8+ T cells sorted from blood, collected in a trial of the OX40 agonist ivuxolimab. The sequence derives from an adult with an advanced solid tumor such as melanoma, head and neck, liver or kidney cancer. For the CDR3, the DNA is TGTGCCAGCAGCTCTGGGACAGGAAAGCAGTACTTC. Translation: CASSSGTGKQYF.